A single sample is the source of the 23 T cell receptor beta chains below, sequenced in a study of T cells in Graves' hyperthyroidism and ophthalmopathy. RNA transcripts provided the source from which TCR beta CDR3 regions were amplified. Using the HTBI primer set, a first-round RT-PCR was run on the TCR CDR3. Each CDR3 protein gets one entry after TCRdb re-called the multiplex PCR reads with MiXCR. The sample lists 300,000 to 400,000 distinct CDR3 sequences; approximately 15% were seen once. Source material: blood. The source of these receptors is a woman in her sixties with Graves' hyperthyroidism.

This clonotype showed up many times. V usage is TRBV11-2 and J usage is TRBJ2-7, with TRBD2 matching over 15 bases. The CDR3 totals 18 residues. J was trimmed by 3 bases and V by 4 bases; bases with no gene match: 10. Germline loops: CDR1 SGHAT, CDR2 FQNNGV. The CDR3 bases are TGTGCCAGCAGCTCATACGGACTAGCGGGAGGGCCCAGCTACGAGCAGTACTTC. Its protein product is CASSSYGLAGGPSYEQYF.

At least ten counts were recorded for this clonotype. The rearrangement uses TRBV6-1 and TRBJ2-1; possibly TRBD2 for D (6 bases). In germline, CDR1 is MNHNS, CDR2 SASEGT. CDR3 length equals 14 residues. Trimming cost V 4 bases and J 3 bases, with 10 bases left between them. In DNA form, the CDR3 reads TGTGCCAGCAGTGTCCTTAGCGGCTACAATGAGCAGTTCTTC. Protein sequence: CASSVLSGYNEQFF.

This chain links TRBV9 with TRBJ1-5, with TRBD1 as a possible D gene (6 bases). There are 16 residues in the CDR3. CDR1 and CDR2 (germline): SGDLS, YYNGEE. Trimming left V 1 base short and J 1 base short, with 12 bases between. The CDR3 reads CASSVSDSPSNQPQHF. CDR3 coding DNA: TGTGCCAGCAGCGTATCGGACAGCCCAAGCAATCAGCCCCAGCATTTT.

This clonotype showed up many times. The genes are TRBV7-8 and TRBJ2-5, with 7 bases that match TRBD2. In germline, CDR1 is SGHVS, CDR2 FQNEAQ. Trimming at V came to 1 base and at J to 13 bases, leaving 3 bases not matched to a gene. The CDR3 runs to 11 residues. Here the CDR3 reads CASSLGGEGYF. The CDR3, as DNA: TGTGCCAGCAGCTTAGGCGGGGAGGGGTACTTC.

This clonotype was recorded many times. The chain links TRBV6-5 to TRBJ2-2; D gene unclear. Germline CDR1 is MNHEY and CDR2 is SVGAGI. The CDR3 is 15 amino acids. Trimming took 0 bases from V and 0 from J, leaving 5 bases between them. The CDR3 DNA reads as TGTGCCAGCAGTTACTCCGAAGCGAACACCGGGGAGCTGTTTTTT. It translates to CASSYSEANTGELFF.

The sample holds many counts of this clonotype. The CDR3 DNA reads TGCAGTGCTAGATCCCCGGTGGCCAAAAACATTCAGTACTTC. It encodes CSARSPVAKNIQYF. The chain uses TRBV20-1 and TRBJ2-4; D call uncertain. Germline CDR1 is DFQATT and CDR2 is SNEGSKA (reference sequence). Trimming removed 2 bases at V and 1 base at J, with 9 bases between. CDR3 length: 14 residues.

This clonotype was observed many times. The chain recombines TRBV7-3 with TRBJ2-1; possibly TRBD1 or TRBD2 for D (5 bases each). The germline V gene has CDR1 SGHTA and CDR2 FQGTGA. V lost 3 bases and J 7 bases, leaving 16 bases between the germline ends. The CDR3 has 15 amino acids. The CDR3 nucleotides are TGTGCCAGCAGCTTTGGGGGTGCCCGGGGAAATGAGCAGTTCTTC. It yields the protein CASSFGGARGNEQFF.

This clonotype showed up many times. This chain uses TRBV29-1 with TRBJ1-1; TRBD1 matches 8 bases. Germline V CDR1 and CDR2: SQVTM, ANQGSEA. After removal of 6 bases from V and 0 bases from J, the junction contained 3 bases not matched to a gene. The CDR3 is 13 amino acids. This CDR3 is CSVEDRVNTEAFF. The DNA for the CDR3 is TGCAGCGTAGAGGACAGGGTGAACACTGAAGCTTTCTTT.

This chain connects TRBV7-6 to TRBJ2-3; D ambiguous. Looked up from germline, CDR1 is SGHVS and CDR2 is FNYEAQ. V gave up 2 bases and J gave up 10 bases, with 16 bases separating them. CDR3 length: 14 amino acids. In DNA form, the CDR3 reads TGTGCCAGCAGCTTACAAATCGGAGCCTGGGCGCAGTATTTT. This codes for CASSLQIGAWAQYF.

This clonotype was detected many times. The chain carries TRBV10-3 and TRBJ1-1; perhaps TRBD1 as D (5 bases). V was trimmed by 8 bases and J by 2 bases, leaving 12 bases between them. CDR3 length: 13 residues. The V gene's germline CDR1 is ENHRY and CDR2 SYGVKD. The CDR3 loop reads CAISGWVNTEAFF. The CDR3 bases are TGTGCCATCTCAGGGTGGGTAAACACTGAAGCTTTCTTT.

This rearrangement joins TRBV5-5 to TRBJ2-7; 8 nucleotides line up with TRBD1. The CDR3 is 16 amino acids. Germline V gene lookup returns CDR1 SGHKS and CDR2 YYEKEE (reference sequence). V shed 3 bases and J 1 base; nucleotides not matched to a gene: 9. The CDR3, as DNA: TGTGCCAGCAGCTCGGCCTTTAGGACAGGGTCCTACGAGCAGTACTTC. Protein: CASSSAFRTGSYEQYF.

The V call is TRBV7-3, the J call TRBJ2-5, with 11 bases identical to TRBD2. CDR1 is SGHTA, CDR2 FQGTGA, per germline. J gave up 7 bases and V 1 base, and 5 bases lay outside the gene matches. There are 15 residues in the CDR3. In DNA form, the CDR3 reads TGTGCCAGCAGCTTAATCGGGCTAGCGGGGGGGACCCAGTACTTC. This encodes CASSLIGLAGGTQYF.

This clonotype has at least ten counts. The genes are TRBV27 and TRBJ1-2; D call uncertain. The CDR3 extends over 14 amino acids. The V gene's germline CDR1 is MNHEY and CDR2 SMNVEV (reference sequence). The V gene lost 5 bases and the J gene lost 8 bases, with 18 bases spanning the gap. In nucleotides, the CDR3 is TGTGCCAGCAGTCGCGTCACAGAGGATCAGGGCTACACCTTC. As protein: CASSRVTEDQGYTF.

Ten or more counts support this clonotype. V and J are TRBV6-1 and TRBJ2-7; the match to TRBD2 covers 11 bases. The V and J ends lost 5 bases and 3 bases, in that order; junction bases with no gene match: 6. Germline values: CDR1 MNHNS, CDR2 SASEGT. This CDR3 is 15 amino acids long. CDR3 nucleotide sequence: TGTGCCAGCAGTATTAGCGGGAGGGGCCTCTACGAGCAGTACTTC. Residues: CASSISGRGLYEQYF.

The chain joins TRBV5-1 to TRBJ1-6, with 7 bases lining up with TRBD1. This CDR3 has 14 residues. V shed 4 bases, J shed 10 bases, and the junction held 8 bases outside the gene matches. Germline CDR1 SGHRS, CDR2 YFSETQ. The CDR3 nucleotides are TGCGCCAGCAGCGAGGGACAGACCGGATCACCCCTCCACTTT. This encodes CASSEGQTGSPLHF.

This clonotype appeared many times. The rearrangement joins TRBV5-1 to TRBJ2-1; 7 bases line up with TRBD1. Trimming cost V 4 bases and J 5 bases; bases outside gene matches: 3. CDR1 and CDR2 from the germline V gene are SGHRS and YFSETQ. This CDR3 spans 13 amino acids. CDR3 sequence reads: CASSKGQNNEQFF. In nucleotides, the CDR3 is TGCGCCAGCAGCAAGGGACAGAACAATGAGCAGTTCTTC.

On this clonotype itself: One junction end disagrees with the germline gene, perhaps due to a read error. The chain couples TRBV5-4 to TRBJ2-3; a weak D match, TRBD1 (8 bases). This CDR3 spans 15 amino acids. Germline loops: CDR1 SGHNT, CDR2 YYREEE (reference sequence). The DNA of the CDR3 is TGTGCCTGCAGGTCCGGGGGGACAGGCGGAGGTACGCAGTATTTT. Translation gives CACRSGGTGGGTQYF.

J is TRBJ2-6 and V is TRBV15; TRBD1 agrees at 12 bases. There are 18 residues in the CDR3. Looked up from germline, CDR1 is LNHNV and CDR2 is YYDKDF (reference sequence). The V and J ends lost 5 bases and 4 bases, in that order; junction bases with no gene match: 9. The DNA of the CDR3 is TGTGCCACCAGCGCCCCGGGACAGGGGGCGAAAGGGGCCAACGTCCTGACTTTC. Translating it yields CATSAPGQGAKGANVLTF.

This clonotype was counted only a few times. This chain uses TRBV5-1 with TRBJ2-7; possible D gene TRBD2, 5 bases. V gave up 5 bases and J gave up 0 bases, with 15 bases separating them. This CDR3 has 15 amino acids. CDR1 and CDR2 (germline): SGHRS, YFSETQ. The CDR3 DNA sequence: TGCGCCAGCAGTTCCGGACTTGTTAGCTCCTACGAGCAGTACTTC. Amino acid sequence: CASSSGLVSSYEQYF.

V is TRBV7-2 and J is TRBJ1-1; D is undetermined. Trimming removed 5 bases from V and 6 bases from J, with 13 bases in between. The CDR3 is made up of 13 amino acids. The germline V gene has CDR1 SGHTA and CDR2 FQGNSA. The CDR3 loop reads CASSPTRSAEAFF. The CDR3 DNA sequence: TGTGCCAGCAGCCCTACCCGCAGCGCTGAAGCTTTCTTT.

This clonotype was seen at least ten times. The chain couples TRBV7-9 to TRBJ1-5, with unresolved D. The CDR3 consists of 14 residues. Germline CDR1 is SEHNR and CDR2 is FQNEAQ (reference sequence). The V and J ends lost 1 base and 5 bases respectively, with 9 bases between them. The CDR3 loop reads CASSLEAGHQPQHF. The CDR3 DNA reads as TGTGCCAGCAGCTTAGAAGCTGGCCATCAGCCCCAGCATTTT.

This clonotype was seen repeatedly, ten times or more. The V call is TRBV11-2, the J call TRBJ1-2, with TRBD1 identical over 7 bases. V dropped 5 bases and J dropped 3; count of bases not matched to a gene: 9. The CDR3 loop spans 15 amino acids. The germline gives CDR1 SGHAT, CDR2 FQNNGV. DNA for the CDR3: TGTGCCAGCAGCCGGTACAGGGGTGGTGACTATGGCTACACCTTC. Protein product: CASSRYRGGDYGYTF.

The chain has TRBV28 and TRBJ1-2; D perhaps matches TRBD1 (6 bases). The germline V gene has CDR1 MDHEN and CDR2 SYDVKM. Trimming left V 7 bases short and J 4 bases short, with 16 bases between. The CDR3 covers 14 residues. This CDR3 reads CASTNVGTLYGYTF. For the CDR3, the DNA is TGTGCCAGCACCAACGTCGGGACACTCTATGGCTACACCTTC.